This record concerns one T cell receptor (beta chain) sequence. This record belongs to a study of blood T cell repertoires in COVID-19. The protocol was immunoSEQ multiplex PCR, while the TCRdb copy is restricted to in-frame clones and leaves out a portion. The sample includes more than 100,000 clones, about 90% seen only once; the top ten take 3.5% to 4%. V lost 7 bases and J lost 3; bases outside the gene matches: 12. Germline V CDR1 and CDR2: MNHEY, SMNVEV (reference sequence). This CDR3 spans 16 amino acids. A Seattle source enrolled patients during active infection and followed them longitudinally.

This chain links TRBV27 with TRBJ2-7; 10 bases line up with TRBD1. The receptor comes from a woman in her fifties or sixties with COVID-19, enrolled during active disease. The sequencing input was peripheral blood. The CDR3 is CASTKLPGQGLYEQYF. Here the CDR3 DNA reads TGTGCCAGCACCAAATTACCGGGACAGGGGCTCTACGAGCAGTACTTC.